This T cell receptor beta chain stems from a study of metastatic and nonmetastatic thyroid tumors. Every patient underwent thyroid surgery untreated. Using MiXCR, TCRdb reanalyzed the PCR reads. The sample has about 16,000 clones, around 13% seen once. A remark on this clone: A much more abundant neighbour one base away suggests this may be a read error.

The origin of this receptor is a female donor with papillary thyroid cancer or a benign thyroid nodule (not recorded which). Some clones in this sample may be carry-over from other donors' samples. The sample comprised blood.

CDR3 bases: TGTGCCAGCAGCCTAGTGTGGAATCAGCCCCAGCATTTT. Protein sequence: CASSLVWNQPQHF. The J gene is TRBJ1-5, the V gene TRBV5-4, with D unclear. Trimming took 4 bases from V and 4 from J, leaving 9 bases between them. The germline V gene has CDR1 SGHNT and CDR2 YYREEE (reference sequence). CDR3 size: 13 residues.